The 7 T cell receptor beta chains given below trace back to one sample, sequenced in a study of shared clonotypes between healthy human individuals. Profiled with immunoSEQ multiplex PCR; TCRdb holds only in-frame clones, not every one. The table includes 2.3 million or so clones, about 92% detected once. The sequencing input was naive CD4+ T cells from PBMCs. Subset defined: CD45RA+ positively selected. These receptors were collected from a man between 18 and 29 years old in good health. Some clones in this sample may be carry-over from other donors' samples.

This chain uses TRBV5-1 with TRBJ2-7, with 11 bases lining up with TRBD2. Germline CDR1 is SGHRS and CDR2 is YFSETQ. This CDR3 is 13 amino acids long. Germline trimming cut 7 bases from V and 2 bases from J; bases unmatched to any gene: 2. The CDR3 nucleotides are TGCGCCAGCCATAGCGGGAGGGCCTACGAGCAGTACTTC. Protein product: CASHSGRAYEQYF.

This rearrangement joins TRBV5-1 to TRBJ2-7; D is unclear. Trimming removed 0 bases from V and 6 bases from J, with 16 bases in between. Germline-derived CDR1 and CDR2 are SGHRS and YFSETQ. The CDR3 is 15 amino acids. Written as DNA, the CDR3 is TGCGCCAGCAGCTTGGAGTATGGCTTAGTATCCGAGCAGTACTTC. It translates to CASSLEYGLVSEQYF.

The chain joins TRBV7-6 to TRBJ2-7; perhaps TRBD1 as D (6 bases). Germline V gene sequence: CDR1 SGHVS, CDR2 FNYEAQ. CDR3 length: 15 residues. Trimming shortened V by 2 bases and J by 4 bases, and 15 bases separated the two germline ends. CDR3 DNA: TGTGCCAGCAGCTTACAGGACAGCGAGTTTTACGAGCAGTACTTC. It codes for CASSLQDSEFYEQYF.

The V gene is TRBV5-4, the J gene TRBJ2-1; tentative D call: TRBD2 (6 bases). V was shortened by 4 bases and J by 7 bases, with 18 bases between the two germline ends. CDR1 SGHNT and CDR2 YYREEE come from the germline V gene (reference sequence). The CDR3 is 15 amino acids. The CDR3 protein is CASSLQKDGGNEQFF. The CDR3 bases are TGTGCCAGCAGCCTCCAAAAAGATGGGGGGAATGAGCAGTTCTTC. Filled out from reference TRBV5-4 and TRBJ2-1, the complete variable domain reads ETGVTQSPTHLIKTRGQQVTLRCSSQSGHNTVSWYQQALGQGPQFIFQYYREEENGRGNFPPRFSGLQFPNYSSELNVNALELDDSALYLCASSLQKDGGNEQFFGPGTRLTVL.

The CDR3 is CASSSLQTQYF. The CDR3 DNA is TGTGCCAGCAGTTCCCTCCAGACCCAGTACTTC. The J gene is TRBJ2-5, the V gene TRBV28; no reliable D call. From germline, CDR1 is MDHEN and CDR2 SYDVKM. The CDR3 totals 11 residues. V was shortened by 4 bases and J by 6 bases, with 6 bases between the two germline ends.

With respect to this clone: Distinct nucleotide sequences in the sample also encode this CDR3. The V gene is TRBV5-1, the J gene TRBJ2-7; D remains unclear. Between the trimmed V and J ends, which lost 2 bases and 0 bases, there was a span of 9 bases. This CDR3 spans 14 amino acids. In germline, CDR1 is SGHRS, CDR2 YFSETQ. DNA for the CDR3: TGCGCCAGCAGCTTAATCCCTAGCTCCTACGAGCAGTACTTC. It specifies CASSLIPSSYEQYF.

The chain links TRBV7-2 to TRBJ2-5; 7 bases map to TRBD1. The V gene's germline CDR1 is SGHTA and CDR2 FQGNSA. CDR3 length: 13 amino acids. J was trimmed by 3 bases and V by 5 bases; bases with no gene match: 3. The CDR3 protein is CASSLTGKETQYF. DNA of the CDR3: TGTGCCAGCAGCCTGACAGGGAAAGAGACCCAGTACTTC. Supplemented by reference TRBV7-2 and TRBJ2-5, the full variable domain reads GAGVSQSPSNKVTEKGKDVELRCDPISGHTALYWYRQSLGQGLEFLIYFQGNSAPDKSGLPSDRFSAERTGGSVSTLTIQRTQQEDSAVYLCASSLTGKETQYFGPGTRLLVL.